Below, 28 T cell receptor beta chains from the same sample are listed, as sequenced in a study of T cells in Graves' hyperthyroidism and ophthalmopathy. The investigators amplified TCR beta CDR3 regions from RNA transcripts. TCR CDR3 regions were first amplified by RT-PCR with HTBI primers. TCRdb fed the multiplex PCR reads into MiXCR, producing one record per CDR3 protein. The sample lists about 98,000 distinct CDR3 sequences; around 42% were seen once. The sample was peripheral blood or thyroid tissue (not recorded which). The source is a woman aged 25-40 years with Graves' hyperthyroidism.

The sample holds many counts of this clonotype. This CDR3 reads CSASAGGTDTQYF. The CDR3 nucleotides read TGCAGTGCTAGCGCGGGAGGCACAGATACGCAGTATTTT. J is TRBJ2-3 and V is TRBV20-1; 7 bases are a match to TRBD2. The CDR3 totals 13 residues. The V segment lost 3 bases and the J segment 1 base; nucleotides outside the gene matches: 1. Germline values: CDR1 DFQATT, CDR2 SNEGSKA (reference sequence).

This clonotype was recorded only once. The CDR3 does not end in the conserved phenylalanine or tryptophan, so this is likely a read error. The chain uses TRBV6-5 and TRBJ2-7, with D unclear. CDR3 size: 11 residues. Germline assignment: CDR1 MNHEY and CDR2 SVGAGI. Between the trimmed V and J ends, which lost 2 bases and 6 bases, there was a span of 5 bases. CDR3 bases: TGTGCCAGCAGTTACCCGCGCGAGCAGTACTCC. It specifies CASSYPREQYS.

In its sample, this clonotype was seen many times. This chain links TRBV20-1 with TRBJ2-5, with D perhaps assigned TRBD1 or TRBD2 (5 bases each). This CDR3 spans 15 amino acids. The V and J ends lost 2 bases and 4 bases respectively, with 17 bases between them. Germline CDR1 is DFQATT and CDR2 is SNEGSKA (reference sequence). In nucleotides, the CDR3 is TGCAGTGCTAGACCACAGGTGGGAGTTGCAGAGACCCAGTACTTC. Translation gives CSARPQVGVAETQYF.

To note about this clonotype: One end of the junction does not line up with germline, which may come from a read error. The chain recombines TRBV7-3 with TRBJ1-2; D may be TRBD1 (6 bases). The germline gives CDR1 SGHTA, CDR2 FQGTGA. The CDR3 length is 13 residues. CDR3 loop: CASSPGQIYDYTF. The DNA for the CDR3 is TGCGCCAGCAGCCCGGGACAAATATATGACTACACCTTC.

This clonotype has ten or more counts. The chain carries TRBV28 and TRBJ1-1; 9 positions match TRBD1. Germline trimming cut 7 bases from V and 5 bases from J; bases unmatched to any gene: 11. This CDR3 has 15 amino acids. Germline V gene sequence: CDR1 MDHEN, CDR2 SYDVKM. CDR3 DNA: TGTGCCAGCACCAAGGGACAGGGCTTCGGGACTGAAGCTTTCTTT. Translation gives CASTKGQGFGTEAFF.

In the case of this clonotype: One junction end does not reproduce the germline sequence, and a read error may be involved. V gene TRBV20-1 combines with J gene TRBJ1-6; perhaps TRBD1 as D (5 bases). Germline CDR1 reads DFQATT; CDR2 reads SNEGSKA (reference sequence). This CDR3 is 14 amino acids long. CDR3 sequence: CSARNPGRNSPLHF. Here the CDR3 DNA reads TGCAGTGCTAGAAATCCAGGGAGGAATTCGCCCCTCCACTTT.

This clonotype appeared many times. V usage is TRBV20-1 and J usage is TRBJ1-2, with 8 bases matching TRBD1. V shed 0 bases, J shed 4 bases, and the junction held 13 bases outside the gene matches. Germline CDR1 is DFQATT and CDR2 is SNEGSKA (reference sequence). There are 17 residues in the CDR3. For the CDR3, the DNA is TGCAGTGCTAGAGATCCAGGAGCAGGGGGCAGAGGCTATGGCTACACCTTC. Protein product: CSARDPGAGGRGYGYTF.

Judged by abundance, this clonotype is medium-sized. This chain uses TRBV24-1 with TRBJ2-5; D gene uncertain. Looked up from germline, CDR1 is KGHDR and CDR2 is SFDVKD. The length of the CDR3 is 13 residues. Between the trimmed V and J ends, which lost 5 bases and 0 bases, there was a span of 6 bases. CDR3 in amino acids: CATSVQDQETQYF. CDR3 sequence (DNA): TGTGCCACCAGTGTGCAGGACCAAGAGACCCAGTACTTC.

This clonotype was seen once. A read error may produce the germline difference seen at one junction end. The chain is built from TRBV5-6 and TRBJ2-7, with D maybe TRBD2 (6 bases). The germline V gene has CDR1 SGHDT and CDR2 YYEEEE. The CDR3 has 15 amino acids. This CDR3 is CASSLGFGTPYGQYF. CDR3 bases: TGTGCCAGCAGCTTAGGATTCGGGACTCCCTACGGGCAGTACTTC.

A remark on this clonotype: This could be a read error, since a much larger clone is one nucleotide away. The CDR3 does not close with the conserved phenylalanine or tryptophan, likely indicating a read error. This sequence joins TRBV7-9 and TRBJ1-5; D is unclear. This CDR3 comprises 15 residues. V was clipped by 6 bases and J by 9 bases, with 21 bases between them. Per germline, CDR1 SEHNR and CDR2 FQNEAQ (reference sequence). The CDR3 nucleotides are TGTGCCAGCAGTTACGCCCGGGCCGCGGGTGGGCCCCAGCATTCT. The encoded protein is CASSYARAAGGPQHS.

This clonotype was detected ten times or more. The chain combines TRBV5-1 with TRBJ2-7, with D perhaps given as TRBD1 or TRBD2 (5 bases each). Trimming took off 4 bases at V and 7 bases at J, with 15 bases between the two ends. The germline CDR1 and CDR2 sequences are SGHRS and YFSETQ. This CDR3 has 13 amino acids. The DNA of the CDR3 is TGCGCCAGCAGCCGGGACGTCTTAGGGGAGCAGTACTTC. It yields the protein CASSRDVLGEQYF.

Many counts were recorded for this clonotype. The V and J genes are TRBV7-2 and TRBJ1-5; D is undetermined. The CDR3 is 16 amino acids. V was clipped by 1 base and J by 7 bases, with 17 bases between them. The germline CDR1 and CDR2 sequences are SGHTA and FQGNSA. The CDR3 nucleotides read TGTGCCAGCAGCTTAGTTCCCGGCCGGGGTGGGCAGCCCCAGCATTTT. Its protein is CASSLVPGRGGQPQHF.

This clonotype appeared many times. The chain recombines TRBV28 with TRBJ1-2, with 8 positions matching TRBD1. The V segment lost 7 bases and the J segment 3 bases; nucleotides outside the gene matches: 10. CDR3 length: 15 residues. Germline assignment: CDR1 MDHEN and CDR2 SYDVKM. The CDR3 region is CASKRTGTGYYGYTF. The CDR3 DNA reads as TGTGCCAGCAAAAGGACTGGGACAGGCTACTATGGCTACACCTTC.

CDR3 nucleotides: TGTGCCAGCAGTTTAGTGTTAGCGGGAGGAGAGACCCAGTACTTC. Its protein is CASSLVLAGGETQYF. The gene calls are TRBV12-3 or TRBV12-4 and TRBJ2-5; 10 bases line up with TRBD2. V lost 1 base, J lost 4 bases, and 3 bases stayed unmatched. There are 15 residues in the CDR3.

This clonotype was found a few times. The J gene is TRBJ2-3, the V gene TRBV2, with D perhaps matching TRBD1 or TRBD2 (5 bases each). CDR1 and CDR2 from the germline V gene are SNHLY and FYNNEI. Trimming left V 8 bases short and J 2 bases short, with 11 bases between. The CDR3 runs to 13 residues. As DNA, the CDR3 is TGTGCCAGCCCTCGGGACGACACAGATACGCAGTATTTT. It is translated as CASPRDDTDTQYF.

Note on this clonotype: Its ends do not fully match the called genes, so a read error is possible. The rearrangement links TRBV7-3 to TRBJ1-6; TRBD1 aligns across 10 bases. The CDR3 sequence is 16 residues long. The germline CDR1 and CDR2 sequences are SGHTA and FQGTGA. The chain's CDR3 is CASSRDWGQGTLPLHF. The CDR3 region has the DNA TGCGCCAGCAGCAGAGACTGGGGACAGGGGACGTTACCCCTCCACTTT.

This rearrangement joins TRBV15 to TRBJ1-5, with D possibly being TRBD1 (5 bases). The CDR3 extends over 14 amino acids. Deletions cut 3 bases from V and 2 bases from J, with 8 bases between. The germline V gene encodes CDR1 LNHNV and CDR2 YYDKDF (reference sequence). Here the CDR3 reads CATSRGTGNQPQHF. CDR3 bases: TGTGCCACCAGCAGGGGGACGGGCAATCAGCCCCAGCATTTT.

Notes on this clonotype: A single base separates this from a much larger clone, so it may be a read error. The rearrangement joins TRBV7-3 to TRBJ2-5, with D uncertain. The CDR3 extends over 15 amino acids. Germline V gene lookup returns CDR1 SGHTA and CDR2 FQGTGA. CDR3 protein: CASSRGQVTIEAQYF. CDR3 in DNA: TGTGCCAGCTCACGCGGTCAGGTGACGATAGAGGCCCAGTACTTC.

This clonotype was counted at least ten times. DNA for the CDR3: TGTGCCAGCAGTGAGAACCGGGACAGGGGGCTAGATACGCAGTATTTT. Amino acid sequence: CASSENRDRGLDTQYF. The chain employs TRBV6-5 and TRBJ2-3; TRBD1 agrees at 12 bases. The CDR3 contains 16 residues. Looked up from germline, CDR1 is MNHEY and CDR2 is SVGAGI. V dropped 5 bases and J dropped 5; count of bases not matched to a gene: 8.

The table lists this clonotype with many counts. CDR3: CASRSLGRSGSSNQPQHF. CDR3 nucleotides: TGTGCCAGCAGGTCCCTGGGGAGATCAGGTTCCAGCAATCAGCCCCAGCATTTT. This chain uses TRBV11-2 with TRBJ1-5; D unclear. In germline, CDR1 is SGHAT, CDR2 FQNNGV. V was cut by 6 bases and J by 1 base, with 22 bases left in between. The CDR3 runs to 18 residues.

This clonotype came up many times. The chain combines TRBV7-8 with TRBJ2-2; 9 nucleotides align to TRBD2. CDR3 size: 15 residues. The V gene end was trimmed by 2 bases and the J gene end by 8 bases; junction bases not matched to a gene: 6. Germline CDR1 and CDR2: SGHVS and FQNEAQ. The CDR3 region is CASSLRSGRVGELFF. The CDR3 coding sequence is TGTGCCAGCAGCTTACGTAGCGGGAGAGTTGGGGAGCTGTTTTTT.

This clonotype was seen many times. V usage is TRBV2 and J usage is TRBJ1-2; D remains ambiguous. This CDR3 has 13 amino acids. V lost 1 base and J 4 bases, leaving 7 bases between the germline ends. The V gene's germline CDR1 is SNHLY and CDR2 FYNNEI. In DNA, the CDR3 is TGTGCCAGCAGTGAAGACGGGGTCTATGGCTACACCTTC. Amino acid sequence: CASSEDGVYGYTF.

This clonotype was found many times. V and J are TRBV27 and TRBJ1-3; D remains ambiguous. V shed 1 base and J shed 8 bases, with 12 bases lying between them. This CDR3 contains 14 residues. Per germline, CDR1 MNHEY and CDR2 SMNVEV (reference sequence). CDR3 amino acids: CASSLYLASDTIYF. CDR3 sequence (DNA): TGTGCCAGCAGTTTATATCTAGCGAGTGACACCATATATTTT.

The chain joins TRBV12-3 or TRBV12-4 to TRBJ2-7, with 7 positions matching TRBD1. Trimming took 3 bases from V and 2 from J; bases not matched to a gene: 10. This CDR3 comprises 16 residues. DNA for the CDR3: TGTGCCAGCAGTTTTTCGGGACAGTTAATCCCCTACGAGCAGTACTTC. It codes for CASSFSGQLIPYEQYF.

There are many counts of this clonotype. The gene calls are TRBV6-6 and TRBJ2-7, with 8 bases identical to TRBD1. With 3 bases clipped from V and 11 bases from J, the junction kept 3 bases outside the gene matches. The germline gives CDR1 MNHNY, CDR2 SVGAGI (reference sequence). The CDR3 is 11 amino acids. The DNA of the CDR3 is TGTGCCAGCAGTTATGAACAGGGGGAGTACTTC. This sequence encodes CASSYEQGEYF.

A note on this clonotype: This may be a read error, as it is one base from a much larger clone. This chain uses TRBV3-1 with TRBJ1-2; D is undetermined. Germline values: CDR1 LGHDT, CDR2 YNNKEL (reference sequence). This CDR3 comprises 12 residues. The CDR3 DNA is TGTGCCAGCAGCCAAACCTTTTATGCCTACACCTTC. Residues: CASSQTFYAYTF.

The chain uses TRBV9 and TRBJ2-5; 7 bases map to TRBD2. J gave up 4 bases and V 0 bases, and 0 bases lay outside the gene matches. The CDR3 contains 13 residues. The germline V gene encodes CDR1 SGDLS and CDR2 YYNGEE. CDR3 in DNA: TGTGCCAGCAGCGTAGGGGGGGGAGAGACCCAGTACTTC. As protein: CASSVGGGETQYF. Together with reference TRBV9 and TRBJ2-5, the CDR3 gives the full variable domain: DSGVTQTPKHLITATGQRVTLRCSPRSGDLSVYWYQQSLDQGLQFLIQYYNGEERAKGNILERFSAQQFPDLHSELNLSSLELGDSALYFCASSVGGGETQYFGPGTRLLVL.

The sample holds many counts of this clonotype. J is TRBJ1-2 and V is TRBV5-4; no definite D call. Between the trimmed V and J ends, which lost 6 bases and 8 bases, there was a span of 23 bases. This CDR3 comprises 15 residues. Germline-derived CDR1 and CDR2 are SGHNT and YYREEE (reference sequence). CDR3 bases: TGTGCCAGCACCGTGAAGGGCAGCCTGGGTCTCGGCTACACCTTC. It yields the protein CASTVKGSLGLGYTF. Full variable domain (missing parts from reference TRBV5-4 and TRBJ1-2): ETGVTQSPTHLIKTRGQQVTLRCSSQSGHNTVSWYQQALGQGPQFIFQYYREEENGRGNFPPRFSGLQFPNYSSELNVNALELDDSALYLCASTVKGSLGLGYTFGSGTRLTVV.